The entry below gives a single TCR beta chain sequence along with its context. Its antigen is as yet unknown. The CDR3 length is 15 residues. CDR1 is SGHRS and CDR2 is YFSETQ in the germline V gene. The V gene end was trimmed by 4 bases and the J gene end by 3 bases; junction bases not matched to a gene: 4. Before the COVID-19 pandemic, during about 2010-2018, CD4+ T cells were taken from unexposed donors. After less than 11 days of culture, CD4+ T cells were isolated. The sample belongs to a study of CD4 T cells in relation to SARS-CoV-2 and coronaviruses. The data were produced by immunoSEQ multiplex PCR, yet TCRdb's version contains in-frame clones alone and is incomplete. Of fewer than 20,000 clones in the sample, around 73% are singletons; the top ten hold around 9.6%.

The V and J genes are TRBV5-1 and TRBJ2-1; TRBD2 agrees at 10 bases. Material: CD4+ T cells from PBMCs, cultured in vitro. This clonotype originated in a human donor in good health. The CDR3 spells CASSDGTSVYNEQFF. As DNA, the CDR3 is TGCGCCAGCAGCGATGGGACTAGCGTCTACAATGAGCAGTTCTTC.